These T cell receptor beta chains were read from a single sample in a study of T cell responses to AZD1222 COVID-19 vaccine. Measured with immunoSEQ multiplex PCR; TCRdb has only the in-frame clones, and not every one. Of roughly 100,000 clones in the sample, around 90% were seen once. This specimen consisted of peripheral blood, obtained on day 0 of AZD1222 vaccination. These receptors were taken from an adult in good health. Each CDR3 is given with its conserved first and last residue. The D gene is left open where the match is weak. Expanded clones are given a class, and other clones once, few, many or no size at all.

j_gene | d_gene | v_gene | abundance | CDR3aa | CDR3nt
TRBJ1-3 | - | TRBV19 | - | CASSADSGNTIYF | TGTGCCAGTAGTGCAGACTCTGGAAACACCATATATTTT
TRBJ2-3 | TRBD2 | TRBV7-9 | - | CASSLTSGTDTQYF | TGTGCCAGCAGCCTGACTAGCGGCACAGATACGCAGTATTTT
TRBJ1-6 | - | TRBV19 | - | CASSIGGLSPLHF | TGTGCCAGTAGTATCGGGGGTCTATCACCCCTCCACTTT
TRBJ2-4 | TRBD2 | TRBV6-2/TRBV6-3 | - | CASSPSSGGAYIQYF | TGTGCCAGCAGCCCAAGTAGCGGGGGGGCCTACATTCAGTACTTC
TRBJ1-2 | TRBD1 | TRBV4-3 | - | CASSQEWGTGGYGYTF | TGCGCCAGCAGCCAAGAATGGGGGACAGGGGGCTATGGCTACACCTTC
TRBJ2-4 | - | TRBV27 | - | CASSFSGARAKNIQYF | TGTGCCAGCAGTTTTTCGGGGGCGAGAGCCAAAAACATTCAGTACTTC
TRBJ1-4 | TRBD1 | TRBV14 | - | CASSRQGSTNEKLFF | TGTGCCAGCAGCCGACAGGGATCAACTAATGAAAAACTGTTTTTT
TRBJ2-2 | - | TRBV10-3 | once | CAISENTGELFF | TGTGCCATCAGTGAGAACACCGGGGAGCTGTTTTTT
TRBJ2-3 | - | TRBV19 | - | CASSGSSTDTQYF | TGTGCCAGTAGCGGGAGTAGTACAGATACGCAGTATTTT
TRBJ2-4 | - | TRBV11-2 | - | CASSLDSLAKNIQYF | TGTGCCAGCAGCTTAGATAGTCTAGCCAAAAACATTCAGTACTTC
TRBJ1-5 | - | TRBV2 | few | CASSGATGANQPQHF | TGTGCCAGCAGTGGGGCGACAGGAGCTAATCAGCCCCAGCATTTT
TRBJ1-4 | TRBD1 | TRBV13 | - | CASSRFGQGSGVGEKLFF | TGTGCCAGCAGCCGATTCGGACAGGGATCAGGGGTAGGCGAAAAACTGTTTTTT
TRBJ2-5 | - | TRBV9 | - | CASSVAGVIQETQYF | TGTGCCAGCAGCGTAGCGGGAGTGATCCAAGAGACCCAGTACTTC
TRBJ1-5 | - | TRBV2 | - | CASSDVPGQGIRGPQHF | TGTGCCAGCAGTGATGTTCCGGGGCAGGGTATAAGGGGGCCCCAGCATTTT
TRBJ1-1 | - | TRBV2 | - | CASSEGGAGNTEAFF | TGTGCCAGCAGTGAAGGTGGGGCGGGGAACACTGAAGCTTTCTTT
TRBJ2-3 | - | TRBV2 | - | CASNDDTDTQYF | TGTGCCAGCAACGACGACACAGATACGCAGTATTTT
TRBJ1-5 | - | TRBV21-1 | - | CASSKEWVAGGGGNQPQHF | TGTGCCAGCAGCAAAGAATGGGTTGCGGGAGGGGGCGGCAATCAGCCCCAGCATTTT
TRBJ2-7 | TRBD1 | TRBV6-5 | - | CASGMGQIYEQYF | TGTGCCAGCGGGATGGGACAGATCTACGAGCAGTACTTC
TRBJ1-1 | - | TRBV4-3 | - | CASSQWGEGTEAFF | TGCGCCAGCAGCCAATGGGGGGAGGGCACTGAAGCTTTCTTT
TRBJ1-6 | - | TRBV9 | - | CASSVSGTPGSPLHF | TGTGCCAGCAGCGTCTCCGGGACCCCAGGAAGCCCCCTCCACTTT
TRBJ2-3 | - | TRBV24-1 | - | CATSDSRTATDTQYF | TGTGCCACCAGTGATTCCCGGACAGCAACAGATACGCAGTATTTT
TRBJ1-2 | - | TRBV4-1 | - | CASSQGAGSYGYTF | TGCGCCAGCAGCCAAGGGGCAGGCTCCTATGGCTACACCTTC
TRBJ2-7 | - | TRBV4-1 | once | CASSQRDGDEQYF | TGCGCCAGCAGCCAACGGGACGGTGACGAGCAGTACTTC
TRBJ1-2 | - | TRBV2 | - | CASSEGAGYGYTF | TGTGCCAGCAGTGAAGGGGCAGGTTATGGCTACACCTTC
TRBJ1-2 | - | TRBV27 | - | CASSLSGLLYGYTF | TGTGCCAGCAGTCTTTCCGGACTCCTCTATGGCTACACCTTC
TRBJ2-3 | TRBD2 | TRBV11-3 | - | CASSQRTSGTGTDTQYF | TGTGCCAGCAGCCAGCGGACTAGCGGGACGGGGACAGATACGCAGTATTTT
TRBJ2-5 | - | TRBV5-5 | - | CASSFLAGETQYF | TGTGCCAGCAGCTTCCTAGCAGGAGAGACCCAGTACTTC
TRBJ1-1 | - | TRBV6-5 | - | CASSLGDTEAFF | TGTGCCAGCAGCCTGGGAGACACTGAAGCTTTCTTT
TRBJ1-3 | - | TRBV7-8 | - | CASSFLRGGTSSGNTIYF | TGTGCCAGCAGCTTCCTTAGAGGGGGGACCAGCTCTGGAAACACCATATATTTT
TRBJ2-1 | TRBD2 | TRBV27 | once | CASSLAAGVYNEQFF | TGTGCCAGCAGTTTAGCAGCGGGGGTCTACAATGAGCAGTTCTTC
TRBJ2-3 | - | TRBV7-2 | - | CASSTEVADTQYF | TGTGCCAGCAGCACGGAGGTGGCAGATACGCAGTATTTT
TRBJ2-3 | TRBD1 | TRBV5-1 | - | CASSLAGQGGGDTQYF | TGCGCCAGCAGCTTGGCTGGACAGGGAGGAGGGGATACGCAGTATTTT
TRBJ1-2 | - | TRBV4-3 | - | CASSQDLVGRAAYGYTF | TGCGCCAGCAGCCAAGATCTGGTCGGCCGGGCCGCCTATGGCTACACCTTC
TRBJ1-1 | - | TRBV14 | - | CASSQAGLHEAFF | TGTGCCAGCAGCCAAGCAGGCCTTCATGAAGCTTTCTTT
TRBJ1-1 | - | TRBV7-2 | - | CASSLGGAIGAFF | TGTGCCAGCAGCTTAGGGGGGGCTATTGGCGCTTTCTTT
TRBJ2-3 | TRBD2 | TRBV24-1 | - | CATSDQTAGGGGTDTQYF | TGTGCCACCAGTGACCAAACAGCGGGAGGAGGGGGCACAGATACGCAGTATTTT
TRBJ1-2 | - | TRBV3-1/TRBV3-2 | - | CASSQNKGGYTF | TGTGCCAGCAGCCAGAACAAAGGCGGCTACACCTTC
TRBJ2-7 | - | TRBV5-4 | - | CASSSATGLLYEQYF | TGTGCCAGCAGCTCTGCAACAGGGCTGCTCTACGAGCAGTACTTC
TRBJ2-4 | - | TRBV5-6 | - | CASSLPRAGGKNIQYF | TGTGCCAGCAGCCTCCCCCGGGCAGGCGGCAAAAACATTCAGTACTTC
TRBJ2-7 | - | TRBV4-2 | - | CASSQVQGGSYEQYF | TGTGCCAGCAGCCAAGTCCAGGGTGGTAGCTACGAGCAGTACTTC
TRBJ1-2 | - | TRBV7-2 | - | CASSLGVGGYTF | TGTGCCAGCAGCCTGGGGGTAGGCGGCTACACCTTC
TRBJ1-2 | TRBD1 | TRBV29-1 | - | CSIDLGTGYGYTF | TGCAGCATCGACCTCGGGACAGGCTATGGCTACACCTTC
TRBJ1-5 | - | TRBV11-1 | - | CASSFESNQPQHF | TGTGCCAGCAGCTTCGAAAGCAATCAGCCCCAGCATTTT
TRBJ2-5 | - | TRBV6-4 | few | CASSERDQETQYF | TGTGCCAGCAGTGAGCGGGATCAAGAGACCCAGTACTTC